This T cell receptor (beta chain) stems from a study of CD8+ T cells in alopecia areata. Treatment of the sample: oral pan-JAK inhibitor, 5-10 mg twice daily. With regard to this clone: Its antigen is as yet unknown.

Overall study findings and caveats: Tofacitinib significantly lowered scalp clonality and expanded CD8+ clones among the top 100. Normal skin's resident alphabeta T cells are also sequenced in scalp samples. Relative to normal scalp, lesional scalp, especially alopecia totalis/universalis, showed higher clonality. During tofacitinib treatment, many expanded lesional clones remained in scalp and blood.

cDNA reverse transcribed from extracted RNA served as the sequencing template. The protocol was immunoSEQ multiplex PCR, while the TCRdb copy is restricted to in-frame clones and leaves out a portion. The sample carries more than 140,000 clones, 70% to 90% recorded once. The CDR3 has 11 amino acids. CDR1 GTSNPN and CDR2 SVGIG come from the germline V gene (reference sequence). Trimming took off 1 base at V and 3 bases at J, with 0 bases between the two ends. The material was CD8+ T cells sorted from blood, obtained at week 4, from a patient treated with tofacitinib. The clonotype comes from a human donor with alopecia areata. The V and J genes are TRBV30 and TRBJ2-2; D remains ambiguous. Here the CDR3 reads CAWSDTGELFF. The CDR3 DNA reads as TGTGCCTGGAGTGACACCGGGGAGCTGTTTTTT. Full variable domain (remainder filled in from reference TRBV30 and TRBJ2-2): SQTIHQWPATLVQPVGSPLSLECTVEGTSNPNLYWYRQAAGRGLQLLFYSVGIGQISSEVPQNLSASRPQDRQFILSSKKLLLSDSGFYLCAWSDTGELFFGEGSRLTVL.